A single sample gave rise to the 28 T cell receptor beta chains below, sequenced in a study of cytomegalovirus exposure and HLA in healthy donors. The PCR ran on 60 Vbeta and 13 Jbeta primers. Sequencing used immunoSEQ multiplex PCR; TCRdb keeps in-frame clones, though not all of them. The top ten hold 6.5% of the sample, which has about 140,000 clones, around 80% seen once. The specimen was PBMCs. Every receptor here comes from a man in his forties or fifties in good health and CMV-seropositive.

The gene calls are TRBV5-1 and TRBJ1-2; TRBD1 agrees at 9 bases. Germline V gene data show CDR1 as SGHRS and CDR2 as YFSETQ. The V gene end was trimmed by 6 bases and the J gene end by 4 bases; junction bases not matched to a gene: 7. This CDR3 region has 14 residues. The CDR3 nucleotides read TGCGCCAGCACACCGGGACAGGGAGTCTATGGCTACACCTTC. Translated, it gives CASTPGQGVYGYTF.

V usage is TRBV29-1 and J usage is TRBJ2-5, with 10 bases identical to TRBD1. CDR1 and CDR2 from the germline V gene are SQVTM and ANQGSEA. Trimming cost V 8 bases and J 4 bases; bases outside gene matches: 4. The CDR3 is 12 amino acids. Here the CDR3 reads CSWGDRGETQYF. CDR3 nucleotides: TGCAGCTGGGGGGACAGGGGAGAGACCCAGTACTTC. Supplemented by reference TRBV29-1 and TRBJ2-5, the full variable domain reads SAVISQKPSRDICQRGTSLTIQCQVDSQVTMMFWYRQQPGQSLTLIATANQGSEATYESGFVIDKFPISRPNLTFSTLTVSNMSPEDSSIYLCSWGDRGETQYFGPGTRLLVL.

The chain carries TRBV30 and TRBJ2-2; possible D gene TRBD1, 5 bases. The CDR3 consists of 14 residues. The V and J ends lost 0 bases and 5 bases respectively, with 10 bases between them. Germline CDR1 is GTSNPN and CDR2 is SVGIG (reference sequence). This CDR3 is CAWSVLQGTGELFF. As DNA, the CDR3 is TGTGCCTGGAGTGTACTCCAGGGAACCGGGGAGCTGTTTTTT.

The J gene is TRBJ1-2, the V gene TRBV2; D not resolved. The CDR3 is 14 residues long. With 6 bases removed from V and 4 bases from J, the gap between germline ends came to 15 bases. CDR1 and CDR2 from the germline V gene are SNHLY and FYNNEI. CDR3 loop: CASRMGWGAYGYTF. CDR3 in DNA: TGTGCCAGCAGGATGGGCTGGGGAGCCTATGGCTACACCTTC.

The chain couples TRBV5-4 to TRBJ2-5, with 12 positions matching TRBD2. CDR3 length: 17 amino acids. CDR1 and CDR2 from the germline V gene are SGHNT and YYREEE (reference sequence). The trim removed 4 bases at V and 6 bases at J, leaving 13 bases unmatched. The CDR3: CASSIGLAGRLLKTQYF. CDR3 bases: TGTGCCAGCAGCATAGGACTAGCGGGAAGGTTGTTGAAGACCCAGTACTTC.

The chain links TRBV5-1 to TRBJ2-7, with 9 bases aligning to TRBD2. V shed 0 bases, J shed 0 bases, and the junction held 7 bases outside the gene matches. Looked up from germline, CDR1 is SGHRS and CDR2 is YFSETQ. CDR3 length: 17 residues. The CDR3 reads CASSLVVAGVSSYEQYF. In nucleotides, the CDR3 is TGCGCCAGCAGCTTGGTGGTAGCGGGAGTCTCCTCCTACGAGCAGTACTTC.

The chain employs TRBV25-1 and TRBJ2-2; TRBD1 agrees at 9 bases. Germline CDR1 and CDR2: MGHDK and SYGVNS. The CDR3 spans 15 residues. The trim removed 3 bases at V and 6 bases at J, leaving 5 bases unmatched. The chain's CDR3 is CASSDGTGLAGELFF. CDR3 DNA: TGTGCCAGCAGTGACGGGACAGGGCTGGCCGGGGAGCTGTTTTTT. Full variable domain (rest looked up from reference TRBV25-1 and TRBJ2-2): EADIYQTPRYLVIGTGKKITLECSQTMGHDKMYWYQQDPGMELHLIHYSYGVNSTEKGDLSSESTVSRIRTEHFPLTLESARPSHTSQYLCASSDGTGLAGELFFGEGSRLTVL.

This CDR3 reads CASSQAGQGAYEQYF. The CDR3, as DNA: TGTGCCAGCAGCCAAGCCGGACAGGGGGCCTACGAGCAGTACTTC. This sequence joins TRBV4-2 and TRBJ2-7; TRBD1 matches at 10 bases. Germline V gene lookup returns CDR1 LGHNA and CDR2 YNFKEQ. The length of the CDR3 is 15 residues. V dropped 1 base and J dropped 2; count of bases not matched to a gene: 2.

V gene TRBV6-5 combines with J gene TRBJ2-3; D is uncertain. V lost 6 bases and J lost 6, with 10 bases in between. Germline CDR1 reads MNHEY; CDR2 reads SVGAGI. CDR3 length: 12 residues. CDR3 protein: CASRSQFDTQYF. DNA of the CDR3: TGTGCCAGCAGGTCTCAGTTTGATACGCAGTATTTT.

This clone was counted once. The J gene is TRBJ2-7, the V gene TRBV7-9; D ambiguous. CDR1 is SEHNR and CDR2 is FQNEAQ in the germline V gene (reference sequence). Trimming pared 1 base from V and 3 bases from J, leaving 13 bases between. The CDR3 sequence is 15 residues long. This chain's CDR3 is CASSLGQALFYEQYF. CDR3 in DNA: TGTGCCAGCAGCTTAGGTCAGGCACTTTTCTACGAGCAGTACTTC.

The chain couples TRBV5-1 to TRBJ2-1; 7 bases line up with TRBD1. CDR3 size: 15 residues. Germline V gene lookup returns CDR1 SGHRS and CDR2 YFSETQ. V dropped 0 bases and J dropped 9; count of bases not matched to a gene: 9. DNA for the CDR3: TGCGCCAGCAGCTTGGGACAGGGCCGGGTTGGTGAGCAGTTCTTC. This sequence encodes CASSLGQGRVGEQFF.

The chain uses TRBV28 and TRBJ2-7; TRBD1 might be the D (5 bases). The germline CDR1 and CDR2 sequences are MDHEN and SYDVKM. With 4 bases removed from V and 0 bases from J, the gap between germline ends came to 19 bases. CDR3 length: 17 amino acids. The CDR3 spells CASSSYSGRTSSYEQYF. CDR3 nucleotide sequence: TGTGCCAGCAGTTCCTATTCCGGGCGGACAAGCTCCTACGAGCAGTACTTC.

In regard to this clone: The identical CDR3 is also encoded by other nucleotide sequences in the sample. The chain employs TRBV7-6 and TRBJ2-3; tentative D call: TRBD2 (5 bases). This CDR3 contains 15 residues. Deletions cut 2 bases from V and 1 base from J, with 10 bases between. Germline CDR1 and CDR2: SGHVS and FNYEAQ. The CDR3 DNA reads TGTGCCAGCAGCTTAAGGAGCGGACGCACAGATACGCAGTATTTT. It yields the protein CASSLRSGRTDTQYF.

The chain is built from TRBV7-3 and TRBJ1-3; D may be TRBD1 (6 bases). Germline V CDR1 and CDR2: SGHTA, FQGTGA. The CDR3 has 15 amino acids. Trimming left V 0 bases short and J 4 bases short, with 10 bases between. In DNA, the CDR3 is TGTGCCAGCAGCTTAACGGGCGGGGGCGGAAACACCATATATTTT. This sequence encodes CASSLTGGGGNTIYF.

The chain carries TRBV10-3 and TRBJ1-1; maybe TRBD1 (5 bases). The CDR3 totals 13 residues. The germline CDR1 and CDR2 sequences are ENHRY and SYGVKD. V was trimmed by 7 bases and J by 1 base, leaving 10 bases between them. DNA of the CDR3: TGTGCCATCACCTCGGGGGGGAACACTGAAGCTTTCTTT. It is translated as CAITSGGNTEAFF.

The chain recombines TRBV5-1 with TRBJ2-3, with 10 positions matching TRBD1. This CDR3 has 18 amino acids. The germline gives CDR1 SGHRS, CDR2 YFSETQ. The V gene end was trimmed by 1 base and the J gene end by 5 bases; junction bases not matched to a gene: 13. The CDR3 region is CASSLLPNPGQGKDTQYF. As DNA, the CDR3 is TGCGCCAGCAGCTTGCTACCTAATCCGGGACAGGGGAAAGATACGCAGTATTTT.

A single count supports this clone. The chain couples TRBV2 to TRBJ1-2, with D possibly matching TRBD1 (6 bases). The CDR3 totals 17 residues. Per germline, CDR1 SNHLY and CDR2 FYNNEI. Trimming stripped 8 bases from V and 0 bases from J, with 22 bases between. For the CDR3, the DNA is TGTGCCAGCGTATTTCCCTTACAGGGCCCGACTAACTATGGCTACACCTTC. As protein: CASVFPLQGPTNYGYTF.

V and J are TRBV28 and TRBJ2-2; 9 positions agree with TRBD2. The germline V gene encodes CDR1 MDHEN and CDR2 SYDVKM. This CDR3 contains 17 residues. Losses at the gene ends were 6 bases for V and 2 bases for J; bases not matched to a gene: 10. This CDR3 is CASSRREGLANTGELFF. The CDR3 coding sequence is TGTGCCAGCAGCCGAAGGGAGGGACTAGCCAACACCGGGGAGCTGTTTTTT.

Worth noting for this clone: Other DNA sequences in the same sample also yield this CDR3. This chain joins TRBV2 and TRBJ2-7; 7 positions agree with TRBD1. This CDR3 spans 13 amino acids. Germline V CDR1 and CDR2: SNHLY, FYNNEI. The ends lost 7 bases at V and 2 bases at J; junction bases unmatched: 5. The CDR3 protein is CASTRDSPYEQYF. DNA for the CDR3: TGTGCCAGCACCCGGGACAGCCCCTACGAGCAGTACTTC.

This clone has a single count. The CDR3 DNA reads as TGTGCCAGCAGTTATCCGCCGGGGGGGAAGCCCCAGTACTTC. It specifies CASSYPPGGKPQYF. The chain uses TRBV6-6 and TRBJ2-5, with 8 positions matching TRBD2. The V gene end was trimmed by 3 bases and the J gene end by 9 bases; junction bases not matched to a gene: 9. Germline CDR1 and CDR2: MNHNY and SVGAGI (reference sequence). The CDR3 contains 14 residues.

This clone appeared a single time. CDR3 in DNA: TGTGCCAGCAGCTTTTACGGGTCCGGAGGCGAAGCTTTCTTT. This gives the protein CASSFYGSGGEAFF. This chain links TRBV11-2 with TRBJ1-1; D is unclear. V lost 3 bases, J lost 8 bases, and 16 bases lay in between. The germline gives CDR1 SGHAT, CDR2 FQNNGV. CDR3 length equals 14 residues.

The chain links TRBV6-5 to TRBJ1-5; 10 nucleotides align to TRBD1. Trimming removed 7 bases from V and 6 bases from J; junction bases left unmatched: 3. CDR1 MNHEY and CDR2 SVGAGI come from the germline V gene. The CDR3 runs to 13 residues. Written as DNA, the CDR3 is TGTGCCAGCACGACAGGGGGCGGTCAGCCCCAGCATTTT. This gives the protein CASTTGGGQPQHF.

The genes are TRBV5-6 and TRBJ1-2; possible D gene TRBD1, 6 bases. The germline V gene encodes CDR1 SGHDT and CDR2 YYEEEE. The V end was cut by 2 bases, the J end by 7 bases, with 12 bases between. This CDR3 contains 13 residues. CDR3 in amino acids: CASSFVRDTGYTF. The CDR3 coding sequence is TGTGCCAGCAGCTTTGTACGGGACACTGGCTACACCTTC.

V usage is TRBV5-4 and J usage is TRBJ1-1; 10 nucleotides match TRBD1. The length of the CDR3 is 16 residues. With 1 base clipped from V and 4 bases from J, the junction kept 7 bases outside the gene matches. Looked up from germline, CDR1 is SGHNT and CDR2 is YYREEE (reference sequence). Written as DNA, the CDR3 is TGTGCCAGCAGCTTGTATTCCGGGACAGGGGCCACTGAAGCTTTCTTT. Protein: CASSLYSGTGATEAFF.

This CDR3 reads CASSLIPTLEQYF. CDR3 DNA: TGTGCCAGCAGCTTAATCCCTACGTTAGAGCAGTACTTC. The gene calls are TRBV5-4 and TRBJ2-5, with D uncertain. CDR1 and CDR2 (germline): SGHNT, YYREEE (reference sequence). This CDR3 spans 13 amino acids. Trimming cost V 2 bases and J 11 bases, with 16 bases left between them.

V is TRBV7-9 and J is TRBJ1-1, with TRBD1 as a possible D gene (5 bases). Germline assignment: CDR1 SEHNR and CDR2 FQNEAQ (reference sequence). The length of the CDR3 is 14 residues. V lost 2 bases and J lost 4, with 11 bases in between. CDR3 sequence (DNA): TGTGCCAGCAGCTTACGGCAGGGTAGCACTGAAGCTTTCTTT. Amino acid sequence: CASSLRQGSTEAFF.

The chain combines TRBV28 with TRBJ2-1; 8 bases agree with TRBD1. The CDR3 covers 16 residues. Germline lookup yields CDR1 MDHEN and CDR2 SYDVKM. Trimming cost V 5 bases and J 7 bases; bases outside gene matches: 13. Here the CDR3 DNA reads TGTGCCAGCAGTACCTTCAGGGGGCGGTCGGGAAATGAGCAGTTCTTC. It codes for CASSTFRGRSGNEQFF.

V and J are TRBV7-2 and TRBJ2-3; D unresolved. Germline V CDR1 and CDR2: SGHTA, FQGNSA. The CDR3 sequence is 13 residues long. V was trimmed by 1 base and J by 9 bases, leaving 11 bases between them. CDR3 amino acids: CASSLERSGTQYF. Here the CDR3 DNA reads TGTGCCAGCAGCTTAGAGAGGTCCGGGACGCAGTATTTT.